Presented here are 18 T cell receptor beta chains from one specimen sequenced in a study of blood T cell repertoires in COVID-19. Some clones are missing from TCRdb's copy, which holds only in-frame ones; the method was immunoSEQ multiplex PCR. The table has around 200,000 clones, more than 80% seen once. The specimen was PBMCs or T cells enriched from blood (not recorded which). These receptors were taken from a middle-aged man who had recovered from COVID-19.

The chain has TRBV6-5 and TRBJ2-7; the D gene is possibly TRBD1 (7 bases). Trimming took 8 bases from V and 0 from J, leaving 14 bases between them. The CDR3 length is 14 residues. The germline V gene has CDR1 MNHEY and CDR2 SVGAGI. The CDR3 DNA sequence: TGTGCCAGCTTCCAGGGGGGCCACTCCTACGAGCAGTACTTC. It translates to CASFQGGHSYEQYF.

The rearrangement links TRBV30 to TRBJ2-7; possibly TRBD1 for D (5 bases). Between the trimmed V and J ends, which lost 0 bases and 4 bases, there was a span of 13 bases. The length of the CDR3 is 14 residues. Germline V gene sequence: CDR1 GTSNPN, CDR2 SVGIG (reference sequence). The CDR3 DNA reads TGTGCCTGGAGTGTATTAGGGGAATCGTACGAGCAGTACTTC. It codes for CAWSVLGESYEQYF.

This clone was picked up one time. CDR3 DNA sequence: TGTGCCAGCAGTTCACCCGGGACAGGGGGTTCCGAGCAGTACTTC. This codes for CASSSPGTGGSEQYF. This rearrangement joins TRBV28 to TRBJ2-7; 11 bases fit TRBD1. This CDR3 has 15 residues. J was trimmed by 6 bases and V by 4 bases; bases with no gene match: 8. Per the germline V gene, CDR1 is MDHEN and CDR2 is SYDVKM.

CDR3 region: CASSPGGGGNTEAFF. In nucleotides, the CDR3 is TGTGCCAGCTCACCCGGTGGAGGCGGGAACACTGAAGCTTTCTTT. The chain recombines TRBV18 with TRBJ1-1; D remains ambiguous. The length of the CDR3 is 15 residues. From germline, CDR1 is KGHSH and CDR2 LQKENI. Trimming shortened V by 3 bases and J by 1 base, and 12 bases separated the two germline ends. Full variable domain (outside the CDR3, taken from reference TRBV18 and TRBJ1-1): NAGVMQNPRHLVRRRGQEARLRCSPMKGHSHVYWYRQLPEEGLKFMVYLQKENIIDESGMPKERFSAEFPKEGPSILRIQQVVRGDSAAYFCASSPGGGGNTEAFFGQGTRLTVV.

The CDR3 loop reads CASSYSTGVNTGELFF. The CDR3, as DNA: TGTGCCAGCAGCTATAGCACGGGAGTGAACACCGGGGAGCTGTTTTTT. The J gene is TRBJ2-2, the V gene TRBV5-5; D is possibly TRBD2 (6 bases). V was clipped by 3 bases and J by 1 base, with 13 bases between them. The CDR3 consists of 16 residues. Germline CDR1 is SGHKS and CDR2 is YYEKEE (reference sequence).

The chain uses TRBV2 and TRBJ2-5; 8 nucleotides agree with TRBD1. The V segment lost 6 bases and the J segment 8 bases; nucleotides outside the gene matches: 5. The V gene's germline CDR1 is SNHLY and CDR2 FYNNEI. CDR3 length equals 12 residues. The CDR3 DNA is TGTGCCAGCAGCGCCGGACAGGGTACCCAGTACTTC. It yields the protein CASSAGQGTQYF.

The chain is built from TRBV11-2 and TRBJ2-2, with 8 bases aligning to TRBD1. The CDR3 is made up of 16 amino acids. The J segment lost 1 base and the V segment lost 3 bases, leaving 4 bases of the junction unmatched. Germline lookup yields CDR1 SGHAT and CDR2 FQNNGV. CDR3 coding DNA: TGTGCCAGCAGCTTCAGGGGGCAACTGAACACCGGGGAGCTGTTTTTT. It encodes CASSFRGQLNTGELFF.

This chain joins TRBV29-1 and TRBJ1-2; D not resolved. The CDR3 is 11 amino acids. The germline gives CDR1 SQVTM, CDR2 ANQGSEA. Trimming cost V 6 bases and J 8 bases, with 13 bases left between them. CDR3 sequence (DNA): TGCAGCGTAGGGAGTTTGGGAGGCTACACCTTC. Translation gives CSVGSLGGYTF.

The DNA for the CDR3 is TGTGCCAGTATGGGGGGACAGGGTTTATCGGGCAATCAGCCCCAGCATTTT. It encodes CASMGGQGLSGNQPQHF. The rearrangement uses TRBV19 and TRBJ1-5, with 9 bases matching TRBD1. The V gene end was trimmed by 7 bases and the J gene end by 2 bases; junction bases not matched to a gene: 12. The germline V gene encodes CDR1 LNHDA and CDR2 SQIVND (reference sequence). The CDR3 is 17 residues long.

The chain uses TRBV7-9 and TRBJ2-5, with 7 bases that match TRBD1. The CDR3 extends over 15 amino acids. CDR1 is SEHNR, CDR2 FQNEAQ, per germline (reference sequence). The V and J ends lost 5 bases and 0 bases, in that order; junction bases with no gene match: 6. The CDR3 reads CASSSPGQYQETQYF. The CDR3 DNA is TGTGCCAGCAGCAGTCCGGGACAGTACCAAGAGACCCAGTACTTC.

The chain links TRBV7-3 to TRBJ2-2, with TRBD2 as a possible D gene (6 bases). Germline V gene lookup returns CDR1 SGHTA and CDR2 FQGTGA. The CDR3 has 15 residues. The V end was cut by 5 bases, the J end by 5 bases, with 15 bases between. CDR3 sequence reads: CASSPQTSLTGELFF. The CDR3 DNA reads TGTGCCAGCAGCCCCCAGACTAGTTTAACCGGGGAGCTGTTTTTT.

V gene TRBV7-2 combines with J gene TRBJ2-5; D may be TRBD1 (6 bases). The CDR3 spans 14 residues. Looked up from germline, CDR1 is SGHTA and CDR2 is FQGNSA. V lost 5 bases and J lost 4, with 14 bases in between. The CDR3 protein is CASSPRTAAETQYF. CDR3 DNA: TGTGCCAGCAGCCCGAGGACAGCCGCAGAGACCCAGTACTTC.

The chain has TRBV30 and TRBJ2-5; D may be TRBD2 (7 bases). CDR1 GTSNPN and CDR2 SVGIG come from the germline V gene (reference sequence). The CDR3 loop spans 14 amino acids. Trimming shortened V by 1 base and J by 2 bases, and 11 bases separated the two germline ends. Here the CDR3 DNA reads TGTGCCTGGAGTGGTGGGGGGGCACAAGAGACCCAGTACTTC. Translated, it gives CAWSGGGAQETQYF. The entire variable domain, with the rest obtained from reference TRBV30 and TRBJ2-5, is as follows: SQTIHQWPATLVQPVGSPLSLECTVEGTSNPNLYWYRQAAGRGLQLLFYSVGIGQISSEVPQNLSASRPQDRQFILSSKKLLLSDSGFYLCAWSGGGAQETQYFGPGTRLLVL.

This chain joins TRBV19 and TRBJ1-4, with 8 bases fitting TRBD1. The CDR3 runs to 14 residues. The J segment lost 5 bases and the V segment lost 7 bases, leaving 6 bases of the junction unmatched. Germline CDR1 and CDR2: LNHDA and SQIVND (reference sequence). The CDR3 coding sequence is TGTGCCAGTAATGACAGGGGCTCAAATGAAAAACTGTTTTTT. This codes for CASNDRGSNEKLFF.

The chain uses TRBV15 and TRBJ1-1; 7 bases are a match to TRBD1. CDR1 and CDR2 from the germline V gene are LNHNV and YYDKDF (reference sequence). The V segment lost 5 bases and the J segment 1 base; nucleotides outside the gene matches: 1. The CDR3 totals 13 residues. CDR3 loop: CATSRTGNTEAFF. Written as DNA, the CDR3 is TGTGCCACCAGCCGGACAGGGAACACTGAAGCTTTCTTT.

The gene calls are TRBV11-2 and TRBJ2-2; TRBD2 matches 14 bases. Germline trimming cut 5 bases from V and 5 bases from J; bases unmatched to any gene: 7. CDR3 length equals 17 residues. Germline CDR1 reads SGHAT; CDR2 reads FQNNGV. The DNA of the CDR3 is TGTGCCAGCAGCACCCCGGGACTAGCGGGAGTGACCGGGGAGCTGTTTTTT. Translating gives CASSTPGLAGVTGELFF.

Only a few counts were recorded for this clone. At one end, the junction sequence differs from germline, possibly due to a read error. The chain employs TRBV2 and TRBJ1-5; 7 nucleotides align to TRBD1. CDR3 length: 13 residues. CDR1 and CDR2 (germline): SNHLY, FYNNEI. The CDR3 region is CAGSRDSTQPQHF. CDR3 in DNA: TGTGCCGGCTCCCGGGACAGCACTCAGCCCCAGCATTTT.

A single count supports this clone. The chain uses TRBV5-1 and TRBJ1-6; D unclear. CDR1 and CDR2 (germline): SGHRS, YFSETQ. Trimming cost V 1 base and J 8 bases, with 13 bases left between them. The length of the CDR3 is 15 residues. The CDR3 loop reads CASSLLRAIDSPLHF. The CDR3 DNA follows: TGCGCCAGCAGCTTGTTGCGGGCGATAGATTCACCCCTCCACTTT.